This T cell receptor (beta chain) was recovered during a study of T cells in localized non-small cell lung cancer. The method was immunoSEQ multiplex PCR; TCRdb's version includes in-frame clones alone and lacks a portion of them. The sample includes about 18,000 clones, around 89% of them seen just once. The CDR3 is made up of 13 amino acids. Trimming took off 6 bases at V and 4 bases at J, with 9 bases between the two ends. The V gene's germline CDR1 is MNHEY and CDR2 SVGAGI. J is TRBJ2-2 and V is TRBV6-5; D is possibly TRBD1 or TRBD2 (5 bases each). This clonotype was sampled from an older male donor with stage II squamous cell lung carcinoma. Material: peripheral blood, obtained before any cancer treatment. CDR3 coding DNA: TGTGCCAGCAGACCTGGGGGCACCGGGGAGCTGTTTTTT. The encoded protein is CASRPGGTGELFF.